What follows describes a single TCR beta chain. Germline CDR1 reads ENHRY; CDR2 reads SYGVKD. Trimming pared 4 bases from V and 3 bases from J, leaving 21 bases between. The CDR3 extends over 17 amino acids. The sample comes from a study of CD8 T cells in Susac syndrome. TEMRA cells were enriched by FACS, while CD8+ and CD4+ T cells were obtained through a negative isolation that was performed magnetically. Reverse transcription of roughly 0.5 to 1 ug RNA was carried out with random hexamers. The immunoSEQ assay covered 54 Vbeta and 13 Jbeta segments for CDR3. One entry per CDR3 protein, called by TCRdb with MiXCR from the immunoSEQ multiplex PCR reads. There are about 400,000 distinct CDR3 sequences in the sample; more than 80% occur only once, and approximately 0.11% lies in the top ten.

V usage is TRBV10-3 and J usage is TRBJ1-2; D may be TRBD1 (5 bases). The sequence came from a human donor with multiple sclerosis. Sequencing used CD8+ T cells from PBMCs. The CDR3 spells CAISGSSEAATDYGYTF. The CDR3 DNA reads TGTGCCATCAGTGGTAGCTCCGAAGCGGCGACAGACTATGGCTACACCTTC.